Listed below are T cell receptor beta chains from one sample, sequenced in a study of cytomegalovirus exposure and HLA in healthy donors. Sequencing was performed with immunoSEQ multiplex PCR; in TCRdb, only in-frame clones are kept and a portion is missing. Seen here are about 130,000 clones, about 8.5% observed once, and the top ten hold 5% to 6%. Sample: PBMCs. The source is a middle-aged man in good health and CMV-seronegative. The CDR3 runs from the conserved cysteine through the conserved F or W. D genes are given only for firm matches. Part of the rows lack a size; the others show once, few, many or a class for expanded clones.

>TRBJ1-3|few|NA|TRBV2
TGTGCCAGCAGGGCTGGACAGAGGGGAAACACCATATATTTT
CASRAGQRGNTIYF
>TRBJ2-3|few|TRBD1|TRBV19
TGTGCCAGTAGTTTGGCCCGGGACAGTTGGGGACAGGGGTACACAGATACGCAGTATTTT
CASSLARDSWGQGYTDTQYF
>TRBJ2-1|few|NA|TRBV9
TGTGCCAGCAGCGTAGAAATGGGGGCCTCCTACAATGAGCAGTTCTTC
CASSVEMGASYNEQFF
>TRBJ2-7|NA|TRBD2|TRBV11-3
TGTGCCAGCAGCGGGGGGGATTTCGACGAGCAGTACTTC
CASSGGDFDEQYF
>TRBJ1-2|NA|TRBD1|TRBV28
TGTGCCAGCAGTCCGGGACAGACTTACTATGGCTACACCTTC
CASSPGQTYYGYTF
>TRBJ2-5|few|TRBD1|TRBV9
TGTGCCAGCAGCGTAGGGGGACAGGTATTGATGGAGACCCAGTACTTC
CASSVGGQVLMETQYF
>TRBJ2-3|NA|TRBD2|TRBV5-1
TGCGCCAGCACCAATGGGGAAATAGCGGGCCTTACAGATACGCAGTATTTT
CASTNGEIAGLTDTQYF
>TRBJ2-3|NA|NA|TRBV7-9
TGTGCCAGCAGCTTAGTGCCGGGGGACCCCACAGATACGCAGTATTTT
CASSLVPGDPTDTQYF
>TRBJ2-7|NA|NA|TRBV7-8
TGTGCCAGCAGCCCCAGGGCTGACGAGCAGTACTTC
CASSPRADEQYF
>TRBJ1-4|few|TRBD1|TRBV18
TGTGCCAGCTCACCGGGACAGGGGGATGAAAAACTGTTTTTT
CASSPGQGDEKLFF
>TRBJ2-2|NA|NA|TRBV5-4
TGTGCCAGCAGCTTGGGGGCAGGGGACACCGGGGAGCTGTTTTTT
CASSLGAGDTGELFF
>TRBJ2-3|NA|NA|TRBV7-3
TGTGCCAGCAGCTTAGCGGGGCTCTCTACAGATACGCAGTATTTT
CASSLAGLSTDTQYF
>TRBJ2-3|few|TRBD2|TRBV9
TGTGCCAGCAGCGTAGGAGGGGCGGGGGGAGATTTAGATACGCAGTATTTT
CASSVGGAGGDLDTQYF
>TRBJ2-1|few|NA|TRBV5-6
TGTGCCAGCAGCCCAGGGGACAATGAGCAGTTCTTC
CASSPGDNEQFF
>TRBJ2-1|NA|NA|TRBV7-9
TGTGCCAGCAGCTTAGCGGGGACAGAGCAGTTCTTC
CASSLAGTEQFF
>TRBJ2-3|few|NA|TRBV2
TGTGCCAGCAGGGAGACTCTAGCTACGGCAGATACGCAGTATTTT
CASRETLATADTQYF
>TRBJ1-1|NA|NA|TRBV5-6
TGTGCCAGCAGCTTGGAACAGGGTGGGGAAGCTTTCTTT
CASSLEQGGEAFF
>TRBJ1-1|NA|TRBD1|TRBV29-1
TGCAGCGTGGGACAGAGGCGGGACACTGAAGCTTTCTTT
CSVGQRRDTEAFF
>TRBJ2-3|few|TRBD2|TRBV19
TGTGCCAGTATTCAACTAGCGGGGGGAGGGGAAAACACAGATACGCAGTATTTT
CASIQLAGGGENTDTQYF
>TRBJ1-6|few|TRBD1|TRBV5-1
TGCGCCAGCAGGTGGGACAGGGGTTCACCCCTCCACTTT
CASRWDRGSPLHF
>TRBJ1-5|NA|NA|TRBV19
TGTGCCAGTAGTATGGCCTCCTATCAGCCCCAGCATTTT
CASSMASYQPQHF
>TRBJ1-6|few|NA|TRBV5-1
TGCGCCAGCAGCTTGGCGGTGGGAGGCTCACCCCTCCACTTT
CASSLAVGGSPLHF
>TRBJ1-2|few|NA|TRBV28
TGTGCCAGCTCTCTAGACTATGGCTACACCTTC
CASSLDYGYTF
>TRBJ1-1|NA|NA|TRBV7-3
TGTGCCAGCAGCACAAGTGGGGGGACTGAAGCTTTCTTT
CASSTSGGTEAFF
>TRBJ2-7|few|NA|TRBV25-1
TGTGCCAGCACTCCCTGGTCAGGGTCCCACGAGCAGTACTTC
CASTPWSGSHEQYF
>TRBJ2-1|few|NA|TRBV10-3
TGTGCCATCAGTGAGGGGAGTTTTATAAATGAGCAGTTCTTC
CAISEGSFINEQFF
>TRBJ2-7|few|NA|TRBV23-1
TGCGCCAGCAAAGGGGGGGTTCTCGAGCAGTACTTC
CASKGGVLEQYF
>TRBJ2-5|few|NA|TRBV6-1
TGTGCCAGCAGTGAAGCGTCGGGGGTGACCCAGTACTTC
CASSEASGVTQYF
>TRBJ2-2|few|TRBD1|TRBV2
TGTGCCAGCAGTCCACAGGGGGCGAACACCGGGGAGCTGTTTTTT
CASSPQGANTGELFF
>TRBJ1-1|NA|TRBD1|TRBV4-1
TGCGCCAGCAGCCAAGAGGGACAGGGGAACACTGAAGCTTTCTTT
CASSQEGQGNTEAFF
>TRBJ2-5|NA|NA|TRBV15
TGTGCCACCAGCAGAGAAATTAAAGAGACCCAGTACTTC
CATSREIKETQYF
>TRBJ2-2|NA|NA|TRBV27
TGTGCCAGCAGTCCATGGCCCACCGGGGAGCTGTTTTTT
CASSPWPTGELFF
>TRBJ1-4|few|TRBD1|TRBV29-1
TGCAGCGTTGTCGACAGGGCAAATGAAAAACTGTTTTTT
CSVVDRANEKLFF
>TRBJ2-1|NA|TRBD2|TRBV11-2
TGTGCCAGCAGCTTAATAGCGGGGGGGCTCAATGAGCAGTTCTTC
CASSLIAGGLNEQFF
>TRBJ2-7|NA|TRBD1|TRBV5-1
TGCGCCAGCAGCTTGGGCTCCGGGACAGGTAGCTACGAGCAGTACTTC
CASSLGSGTGSYEQYF
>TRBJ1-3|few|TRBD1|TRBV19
TGTGCCAGTCTTGACAGGGACTCTGGAAACACCATATATTTT
CASLDRDSGNTIYF